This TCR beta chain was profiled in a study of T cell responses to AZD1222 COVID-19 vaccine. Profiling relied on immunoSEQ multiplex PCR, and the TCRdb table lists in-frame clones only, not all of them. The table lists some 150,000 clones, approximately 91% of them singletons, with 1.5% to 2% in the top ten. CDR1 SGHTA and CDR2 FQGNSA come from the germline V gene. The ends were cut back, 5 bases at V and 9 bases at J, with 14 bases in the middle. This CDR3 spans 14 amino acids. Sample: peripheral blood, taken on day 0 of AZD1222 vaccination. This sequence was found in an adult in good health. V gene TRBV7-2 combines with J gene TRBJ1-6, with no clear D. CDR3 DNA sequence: TGTGCCAGCAGCCCTCCCCCAGGAGGTTCACCCCTCCACTTT. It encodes CASSPPPGGSPLHF.